The 23 T cell receptor beta chains reported below all come from one sample, sequenced in a study of response to subunit inactivated influenza vaccine. MiXCR, applied by TCRdb to the RT-PCR reads, yields one record per CDR3 protein. Seen here are a few hundred thousand distinct CDR3 sequences, 7.2% observed once, and the top ten hold around 14%. The sequencing used PBMCs from blood, collected about 24 months after vaccination. The origin of the receptors is a man aged 50 to 75 who received an inactivated influenza vaccine.

This clonotype was seen at least ten times. The chain recombines TRBV29-1 with TRBJ2-1; D unclear. The V gene's germline CDR1 is SQVTM and CDR2 ANQGSEA. Trimming left V 7 bases short and J 0 bases short, with 13 bases between. The CDR3 spans 14 residues. CDR3 sequence reads: CSGAALISYNEQFF. CDR3 nucleotides: TGCAGCGGGGCCGCGCTAATCTCCTACAATGAGCAGTTCTTC.

This clonotype turned up a few times. The V gene is TRBV19, the J gene TRBJ2-1; 7 bases are a match to TRBD2. This CDR3 spans 14 amino acids. Germline V gives CDR1 LNHDA, CDR2 SQIVND (reference sequence). Trimming removed 3 bases from V and 9 bases from J; junction bases left unmatched: 8. In DNA, the CDR3 is TGTGCCAGTAGTATCTTTGGACTAGATCTTGAGCAGTTCTTC. Its translation is CASSIFGLDLEQFF.

This clonotype was counted at least ten times. This sequence joins TRBV4-2 and TRBJ2-2; 8 bases are shared with TRBD2. Trimming took 0 bases from V and 8 from J; bases not matched to a gene: 5. The length of the CDR3 is 15 residues. Germline V CDR1 and CDR2: LGHNA, YNFKEQ. The chain's CDR3 is CASSQETSDGGELFF. As DNA, the CDR3 is TGTGCCAGCAGCCAAGAGACTAGCGATGGGGGGGAGCTGTTTTTT.

V and J are TRBV21-1 and TRBJ2-1; the table's D gene call, TRBD1, was not cross checked with the DNA. TRBV21-1 is labeled a pseudogene. CDR3 length equals 15 residues. CDR3 residues: CASRMGQTSYNEQFF. Written as DNA, the CDR3 is TGTGCCAGCAGGATGGGACAGACCTCCTACAATGAGCAGTTCTTC.

This clonotype was seen a handful of times. The chain combines TRBV9 with TRBJ1-2; 8 bases align to TRBD1. J was trimmed by 5 bases and V by 2 bases; bases with no gene match: 8. The CDR3 runs 15 residues. The V gene's germline CDR1 is SGDLS and CDR2 YYNGEE. CDR3 region: CASSVADRQGYGYTF. The CDR3 nucleotides read TGTGCCAGCAGCGTCGCTGATCGACAGGGGTATGGCTACACCTTC.

This clonotype was counted a few times. One junction end disagrees with the germline gene, perhaps due to a read error. The rearrangement links TRBV4-2 to TRBJ2-5; D is undetermined. From germline, CDR1 is LGHNA and CDR2 YNFKEQ. The CDR3 is 17 amino acids. The CDR3 region has the DNA TGTGCCAGCAGCCAGAGCACCTTGACCCGTAACCAGGAGACCCAGTACTTC. Its translation: CASSQSTLTRNQETQYF.

There are many counts of this clonotype. The chain combines TRBV5-5 with TRBJ1-3; no definite D call. This CDR3 has 16 amino acids. Germline V gene data show CDR1 as SGHKS and CDR2 as YYEKEE (reference sequence). Trimming removed 0 bases at V and 0 bases at J, with 10 bases between. CDR3 amino acids: CASSLARISSGNTIYF. The CDR3 DNA reads as TGTGCCAGCAGCTTGGCCCGAATAAGCTCTGGAAACACCATATATTTT.

This clonotype was seen many times. This rearrangement joins TRBV12-3 or TRBV12-4 to TRBJ1-5; D ambiguous. The CDR3 is 12 residues long. Trimming shortened V by 7 bases and J by 0 bases, and 4 bases separated the two germline ends. This CDR3 is CASTYSNQPQHF. In DNA, the CDR3 is TGTGCCAGCACATATAGCAATCAGCCCCAGCATTTT.

Points on this clonotype: The junction differs from germline at one of its ends, possibly a read error. The rearrangement joins TRBV10-3 to TRBJ2-1; 8 bases are a match to TRBD2. This CDR3 comprises 17 residues. Germline assignment: CDR1 ENHRY and CDR2 SYGVKD. The CDR3 loop is CASSASTSARSYNEQFF. CDR3 DNA: TGTGCCAGCAGTGCGTCGACTAGCGCTAGATCCTACAATGAGCAGTTCTTC.

This sequence joins TRBV5-1 and TRBJ2-1; unclear D gene. The germline V and J ends were trimmed by 4 bases and 10 bases, with 12 bases remaining between them. CDR1 SGHRS and CDR2 YFSETQ come from the germline V gene. The CDR3 totals 12 residues. The CDR3 DNA follows: TGCGCCAGCAGCCAAAGGTACGGGGAGCAGTTCTTC. It encodes CASSQRYGEQFF.

This clonotype showed up just a few times. The gene calls are TRBV15 and TRBJ2-1; D is perhaps TRBD2 (6 bases). Germline CDR1 LNHNV, CDR2 YYDKDF (reference sequence). This CDR3 contains 15 residues. The ends were cut back, 0 bases at V and 6 bases at J, with 12 bases in the middle. The CDR3 coding sequence is TGTGCCACCAGCAGAGATCGCGGGGCTAGCAATGAGCAGTTCTTC. Translating it yields CATSRDRGASNEQFF.

This clonotype was counted at least ten times. The chain uses TRBV21-1 and TRBJ2-7; the table's TRBD2 call for D was not verified on the DNA. TRBV21-1 is a recognized pseudogene. CDR3 length: 12 residues. CDR3 DNA: TGTGCCGGACGACTACAAAATGACGAGCAGTACTTC. Translated, it gives CAGRLQNDEQYF.

The chain is built from TRBV15 and TRBJ2-1, with TRBD2 matching over 13 bases. This CDR3 is 16 amino acids long. Germline CDR1 reads LNHNV; CDR2 reads YYDKDF (reference sequence). V was clipped by 4 bases and J by 9 bases; unmatched bases: 9. The CDR3, as DNA: TGTGCCACCAGCACCCCAGGGACTAGCGGGACGACTGAGCAGTTCTTC. Amino acid sequence: CATSTPGTSGTTEQFF.

A note on this clonotype: At one end, the junction sequence differs from germline, possibly due to a read error. The V gene is TRBV12-3 or TRBV12-4, the J gene TRBJ2-1, with 7 bases that match TRBD1. This CDR3 contains 17 residues. Here the CDR3 reads CASSLGVYRGRDNEQFF. CDR3 nucleotide sequence: TGTGCCAGCAGCTTAGGCGTCTACAGGGGTAGAGACAATGAGCAGTTCTTC.

The chain combines TRBV2 with TRBJ2-5, with D perhaps matching TRBD2 (5 bases). CDR1 is SNHLY, CDR2 FYNNEI, per germline. The CDR3 totals 13 residues. The V end was cut by 4 bases, the J end by 5 bases, with 11 bases between. CDR3 nucleotide sequence: TGTGCCAGCAGTGTTCGGGAAACGGAGACCCAGTACTTC. It specifies CASSVRETETQYF. Based on the CDR3 plus reference TRBV2 and TRBJ2-5, the full variable domain is EPEVTQTPSHQVTQMGQEVILRCVPISNHLYFYWYRQILGQKVEFLVSFYNNEISEKSEIFDDQFSVERPDGSNFTLKIRSTKLEDSAMYFCASSVRETETQYFGPGTRLLVL.

V gene TRBV27 combines with J gene TRBJ2-7; D may be TRBD1 (6 bases). Trimming shortened V by 10 bases and J by 3 bases, and 16 bases separated the two germline ends. The CDR3 runs to 13 residues. Germline V lookup: CDR1 MNHEY, CDR2 SMNVEV (reference sequence). CDR3 loop: CANITGQNYEQYF. As DNA, the CDR3 is TGTGCCAACATAACCGGACAGAACTACGAGCAGTACTTC.

The table lists this clonotype with a few counts. The rearrangement links TRBV5-6 to TRBJ2-7; D not resolved. This CDR3 spans 13 amino acids. The V end lost 2 bases, the J end lost 6 bases, and 12 bases lay between the germline ends. Germline V gene sequence: CDR1 SGHDT, CDR2 YYEEEE. The CDR3 DNA sequence: TGTGCCAGCAGCTTTTGGGGTCGTGGCGAGCAGTACTTC. Translation gives CASSFWGRGEQYF. The variable domain in full, with the rest retrieved from reference TRBV5-6 and TRBJ2-7, is DAGVTQSPTHLIKTRGQQVTLRCSPKSGHDTVSWYQQALGQGPQFIFQYYEEEERQRGNFPDRFSGHQFPNYSSELNVNALLLGDSALYLCASSFWGRGEQYFGPGTRLTVT.

This clonotype was seen repeatedly, ten times or more. The chain carries TRBV6-1 and TRBJ1-2; D remains unclear. CDR1 is MNHNS and CDR2 is SASEGT in the germline V gene. V dropped 4 bases and J dropped 2 bases, with 11 bases sitting between them. The CDR3 totals 14 residues. This chain's CDR3 is CASSGVAVNYGYTF. In nucleotides, the CDR3 is TGTGCCAGCAGTGGCGTGGCAGTCAACTATGGCTACACCTTC.

Ten or more counts support this clonotype. CDR3 region: CASSDDRDQPQHF. CDR3 sequence (DNA): TGTGCCAGCAGTGATGACAGGGATCAGCCCCAGCATTTT. The gene calls are TRBV6-1 and TRBJ1-5; 7 bases line up with TRBD1. V lost 3 bases to trimming and J lost 5 bases; unmatched junction nucleotides: 1. In germline, CDR1 is MNHNS, CDR2 SASEGT. The CDR3 is made up of 13 amino acids.

The V and J genes are TRBV11-2 and TRBJ2-3, with 9 bases matching TRBD2. V trimming: 4 bases; J trimming: 2 bases; junction bases outside the gene matches: 4. CDR1 is SGHAT, CDR2 FQNNGV, per germline. The CDR3 length is 15 residues. The CDR3 region has the DNA TGTGCCAGCAGCTATAGCGGGGGCTCCACAGATACGCAGTATTTT. This sequence encodes CASSYSGGSTDTQYF.

V gene TRBV10-3 combines with J gene TRBJ1-1; no clear D gene. With 10 bases removed from V and 0 bases from J, the gap between germline ends came to 9 bases. CDR1 and CDR2 (germline): ENHRY, SYGVKD. The CDR3 is 12 amino acids. CDR3 nucleotide sequence: TGTGCCACGTCGAGGGTGAACACTGAAGCTTTCTTT. Translated: CATSRVNTEAFF.

CDR3 in amino acids: CATSDLPASGGAGQFF. In DNA, the CDR3 is TGTGCCACCAGTGATTTGCCGGCTAGCGGGGGTGCTGGACAGTTCTTC. The rearrangement uses TRBV24-1 and TRBJ2-1; TRBD2 agrees at 10 bases. The CDR3 is 16 residues long. The V segment lost 0 bases and the J segment 13 bases; nucleotides outside the gene matches: 11. The germline V gene has CDR1 KGHDR and CDR2 SFDVKD.

This chain connects TRBV4-3 to TRBJ2-5, with 7 positions matching TRBD1. Germline-derived CDR1 and CDR2 are LGHNA and YSLEER. CDR3 length: 16 amino acids. The ends lost 0 bases at V and 2 bases at J; junction bases unmatched: 6. This chain's CDR3 is CASSQDFTGEQETQYF. Here the CDR3 DNA reads TGCGCCAGCAGCCAAGATTTTACAGGGGAACAAGAGACCCAGTACTTC.